The 2 T cell receptor beta chains listed next were all sequenced from one sample in a study of tumor-infiltrating lymphocytes in primary liver carcinoma. cDNA specific to TCR beta was made from about 550 ng of total RNA, with a constant-region primer employed for priming. TCR beta libraries came from three nested multiplex PCR rounds using slightly modified ARM-PCR. TRBV1-TRBV30 forward primers paired with a C-beta reverse primer drove the first two PCR rounds, roughly 10 cycles each. Using its own MiXCR run on the multiplex PCR reads, TCRdb lists one record per CDR3 protein. The table records 90,000 to 100,000 distinct CDR3 sequences, approximately 71% of them present only once. Total RNA and DNA came together from about 19-30 mg of bulk tissue without cell sorting. The sequenced sample was liver tumor tissue from sampling region 5. The subset denotes: tumor region T5, tumor centre. These receptors all stem from an older woman with primary liver carcinoma and hepatitis B virus infection.

This clonotype turned up a few times. This clone may be a read error of a much larger clone one base away. This rearrangement joins TRBV29-1 to TRBJ1-1; D is ambiguous. Germline loops: CDR1 SQVTM, CDR2 ANQGSEA. This CDR3 has 13 amino acids. Trimming cost V 6 bases and J 12 bases, with 23 bases left between them. CDR3 DNA sequence: TGCAGCGTCCCTGGCAGTGCCGACTCGGGGACTTTCTTT. Translated: CSVPGSADSGTFF.

Concerning this clonotype: One junction end disagrees with the germline gene, perhaps due to a read error. V gene TRBV28 combines with J gene TRBJ2-4, with 7 bases lining up with TRBD2. Germline V lookup: CDR1 MDHEN, CDR2 SYDVKM. This CDR3 comprises 14 residues. The CDR3 loop reads CASIGRLAKNTQYF. The CDR3 nucleotides are TGTGCCAGCATCGGGAGGCTAGCCAAAAACACTCAGTACTTC.